The rows below give T cell receptor beta chains drawn from one sample of a study of shared clonotypes between healthy human individuals. Profiling relied on immunoSEQ multiplex PCR, and the TCRdb table lists in-frame clones only, not all of them. The sample has 1,100,000 or so clones, about 80% seen once. The material sequenced was memory CD4+ T cells from PBMCs. The receptors derive from a man aged 18 to 29 in good health. Some clones in this sample may be carry-over from other donors' samples. The CDR3 runs from the conserved cysteine through the conserved F or W. The order of the fields is J gene, V gene, D gene, clone size, CDR3 protein, CDR3 DNA. The D gene is left open where the match is weak. The listing skips clone size in some rows; elsewhere it reads once, few, many or a size class.

>TRBJ2-3|TRBV5-4|.|.
CASSRGSGGSTDTQYF
TGTGCCAGCAGCCGTGGCTCCGGGGGTAGCACAGATACGCAGTATTTT
>TRBJ2-3|TRBV28|.|.
CASSLSKTDTQYF
TGTGCCAGCAGTTTGTCGAAGACAGATACGCAGTATTTT
>TRBJ2-5|TRBV5-1|.|.
CASSIGKTGMSQETQYF
TGCGCCAGCAGCATTGGAAAAACAGGGATGAGCCAAGAGACCCAGTACTTC
>TRBJ2-1|TRBV4-3|TRBD2|.
CASSQDIGGEGEQFF
TGCGCCAGCAGCCAAGATATCGGGGGGGAGGGTGAGCAGTTCTTC
>TRBJ1-1|TRBV6-1|.|.
CASSEQKNTEAFF
TGTGCCAGCAGTGAACAGAAGAACACTGAAGCTTTCTTT
>TRBJ2-7|TRBV30|.|.
CAWSVSRYEQYF
TGTGCCTGGAGTGTAAGTAGGTACGAGCAGTACTTC
>TRBJ2-3|TRBV29-1|TRBD2|.
CSVVTSGSTDTQYF
TGCAGCGTTGTAACTAGCGGGAGCACAGATACGCAGTATTTT
>TRBJ2-7|TRBV28|TRBD1|.
CASSLGDSYEQYF
TGTGCCAGCAGTTTAGGGGACAGCTACGAGCAGTACTTC
>TRBJ1-2|TRBV28|TRBD1|once
CASVQGAFSGTYGYTF
TGTGCCAGCGTACAGGGGGCTTTTTCCGGTACTTATGGCTACACCTTC
>TRBJ1-2|TRBV28|TRBD1|.
CASRSTGEGGYTF
TGTGCCAGCAGGTCAACAGGGGAAGGTGGCTACACCTTC
>TRBJ2-1|TRBV5-1|.|.
CASRPDPGSYNEQFF
TGCGCCAGCAGGCCAGATCCGGGATCCTACAATGAGCAGTTCTTC
>TRBJ2-5|TRBV28|TRBD2|.
CASSSPLTSGAGETQYF
TGTGCCAGCAGTTCCCCTCTGACTAGCGGGGCAGGGGAGACCCAGTACTTC
>TRBJ2-5|TRBV7-3|TRBD1|once
CASSLDRGGTQYF
TGTGCCAGCAGCTTAGACAGGGGCGGGACCCAGTACTTC
>TRBJ1-2|TRBV7-9|.|many
CASSSAGEANYGYTF
TGTGCCAGCAGCTCAGCAGGGGAAGCTAACTATGGCTACACCTTC
>TRBJ1-5|TRBV19|.|.
CASTLGLNSNQPQHF
TGTGCCAGTACCTTAGGGTTAAATAGCAATCAGCCCCAGCATTTT
>TRBJ1-1|TRBV29-1|.|few
CSVLGRTEAFF
TGCAGCGTTCTTGGGAGAACTGAAGCTTTCTTT
>TRBJ1-2|TRBV7-6|TRBD1|.
CASSTGGWDGYTF
TGTGCCAGCAGCACAGGGGGTTGGGATGGCTACACCTTC
>TRBJ1-2|TRBV2|.|.
CASSEEVVSGANYGYTF
TGTGCCAGCAGTGAAGAGGTGGTCTCAGGAGCTAACTATGGCTACACCTTC
>TRBJ2-1|TRBV7-3|.|.
CASSLVGTEPYNEQFF
TGTGCCAGCAGCTTAGTCGGGACTGAACCCTACAATGAGCAGTTCTTC
>TRBJ2-5|TRBV7-2|.|.
CASSLGVWSQGETQYF
TGTGCCAGCAGCTTAGGGGTTTGGAGTCAGGGGGAGACCCAGTACTTC
>TRBJ2-5|TRBV6-4|.|.
CARAVTEQETQYF
TGTGCCAGGGCGGTGACGGAGCAAGAGACCCAGTACTTC
>TRBJ1-5|TRBV28|TRBD1|.
CASSLPHRGLQPQHF
TGTGCCAGCAGTTTACCCCACAGGGGGCTCCAGCCCCAGCATTTT
>TRBJ2-7|TRBV6-4|TRBD1|.
CASRTDRGQYEQYF
TGTGCCAGCAGGACAGACAGGGGGCAATACGAGCAGTACTTC
>TRBJ1-1|TRBV10-2|TRBD1|.
CASSDPGGDYTEAFF
TGCGCCAGCAGTGACCCAGGGGGAGACTACACTGAAGCTTTCTTT
>TRBJ2-6|TRBV5-1|.|.
CASSLGGVGANVLTF
TGCGCCAGCAGCTTAGGAGGGGTTGGGGCCAACGTCCTGACTTTC
>TRBJ2-7|TRBV5-1|.|.
CASSSGTYYEQYF
TGCGCCAGCAGCTCCGGGACCTACTACGAGCAGTACTTC
>TRBJ1-5|TRBV28|.|.
CASSPAPGRNQPQHF
TGTGCCAGCAGCCCGGCGCCAGGGCGTAATCAGCCCCAGCATTTT
>TRBJ2-6|TRBV28|TRBD1|.
CASGTDLSGANVLTF
TGTGCCTCCGGGACAGACCTCTCTGGGGCCAACGTCCTGACTTTC
>TRBJ2-5|TRBV4-1|TRBD1|.
CASSLQPPGQGGETQYF
TGCGCCAGCAGCCTCCAACCACCCGGACAGGGCGGGGAGACCCAGTACTTC
>TRBJ2-1|TRBV12-5|.|.
CASGRATAGDNEQFF
TGTGCTAGTGGCCGTGCAACAGCCGGAGACAATGAGCAGTTCTTC
>TRBJ2-7|TRBV27|TRBD1|.
CASRLPTRDRVAYEQYF
TGTGCCAGCAGGCTACCTACCCGGGACAGGGTCGCCTACGAGCAGTACTTC
>TRBJ1-4|TRBV5-1|.|.
CASRLRGEGEKLFF
TGCGCCAGCAGATTGCGGGGAGAGGGTGAAAAACTGTTTTTT
>TRBJ2-3|TRBV5-1|TRBD2|few
CASSPGLAVTDTQYF
TGCGCCAGCAGCCCCGGGCTAGCGGTGACAGATACGCAGTATTTT
>TRBJ2-5|TRBV2|.|.
CASKERPRAETQYF
TGTGCCAGCAAGGAGCGCCCCCGCGCTGAGACCCAGTACTTC
>TRBJ1-2|TRBV21-1|.|once
CASSKVAGNCGYTF
TGTGCCAGCAGCAAAGTTGCAGGGAATTGTGGCTACACCTTC
>TRBJ2-2|TRBV7-9|TRBD1|.
CASSSRGRYTGELFF
TGTGCCAGCAGCTCCAGGGGGCGCTACACCGGGGAGCTGTTTTTT
>TRBJ2-5|TRBV5-1|.|.
CASSLVGVGKETQYF
TGCGCCAGCAGCTTGGTCGGCGTCGGGAAGGAGACCCAGTACTTC
>TRBJ1-5|TRBV7-2|.|.
CASSLEPANQPQHF
TGTGCCAGCAGCTTAGAGCCAGCTAATCAGCCCCAGCATTTT
>TRBJ1-2|TRBV28|TRBD1|.
CASSKSGGNYGYTF
TGTGCCAGCAGTAAGTCAGGGGGAAACTATGGCTACACCTTC
>TRBJ2-5|TRBV28|TRBD1|.
CASSLRGQLQETQYF
TGTGCCAGCAGTTTGAGGGGACAGCTTCAAGAGACCCAGTACTTC
>TRBJ2-1|TRBV27|.|.
CASTTAGSREQFF
TGTGCCAGCACAACCGCAGGGTCAAGGGAGCAGTTCTTC
>TRBJ1-1|TRBV6-6|.|.
CASSYSGRQLNTEAFF
TGTGCCAGCAGTTACTCGGGAAGGCAATTGAACACTGAAGCTTTCTTT
>TRBJ1-1|TRBV25-1|.|.
CASSEIMRDTEAFF
TGTGCCAGCAGTGAAATAATGCGGGACACTGAAGCTTTCTTT
>TRBJ2-1|TRBV6-6|TRBD2|.
CASRGLAGNSYNEQFF
TGTGCCAGCAGGGGACTAGCGGGAAACTCCTACAATGAGCAGTTCTTC
>TRBJ2-7|TRBV6-6|TRBD2|.
CASSYSGTSGENEQYF
TGTGCCAGCAGCTACAGCGGGACTAGCGGGGAAAACGAGCAGTACTTC
>TRBJ2-5|TRBV6-1|.|.
CASGVSGQTLYF
TGTGCCAGCGGTGTGTCCGGTCAGACCCTTTACTTC
>TRBJ1-2|TRBV5-1|.|.
CASSSGQPRYGYTF
TGCGCCAGCAGCTCCGGACAGCCTCGATATGGCTACACCTTC
>TRBJ2-5|TRBV28|TRBD1|.
CASSSGDSQETQYF
TGTGCCAGCAGCTCCGGGGACAGCCAAGAGACCCAGTACTTC
>TRBJ2-3|TRBV7-2|TRBD1|.
CASSLAGTGTDTQYF
TGTGCCAGCAGCTTAGCCGGGACAGGCACAGATACGCAGTATTTT
>TRBJ1-1|TRBV5-6|.|.
CASSLYGGRGRTEAFF
TGTGCCAGCAGCTTGTACGGTGGCAGGGGAAGGACTGAAGCTTTCTTT